What follows are 21 T cell receptor beta chains derived from one specimen sequenced in a study of blood T cell repertoires in COVID-19. Sequenced by immunoSEQ multiplex PCR; TCRdb stores in-frame clones only, minus some. The sample shows some 120,000 clones, 80% of them seen only once. Source material: peripheral blood. These receptor sequences come from a human donor in a cohort sampled during active COVID-19.

This clone was picked up one time. The sample has other DNA sequences that encode this CDR3 too. The rearrangement joins TRBV9 to TRBJ2-7, with 13 bases fitting TRBD2. Germline CDR1 and CDR2: SGDLS and YYNGEE. V trimming: 2 bases; J trimming: 6 bases; junction bases outside the gene matches: 2. The CDR3 spans 14 residues. The CDR3: CASSVGLAGVEQYF. The CDR3 DNA reads TGTGCCAGCAGCGTCGGACTAGCGGGAGTCGAGCAGTACTTC.

In this sample, this clone turned up once. The V and J genes are TRBV18 and TRBJ2-1; TRBD2 matches 7 bases. V lost 3 bases, J lost 6 bases, and 5 bases stayed unmatched. Per the germline V gene, CDR1 is KGHSH and CDR2 is LQKENI. The CDR3 totals 14 residues. In DNA, the CDR3 is TGTGCCAGCTCACCGGGGACTACTAGCAATGAGCAGTTCTTC. Translation gives CASSPGTTSNEQFF.

The chain is built from TRBV27 and TRBJ1-1; D unresolved. The germline gives CDR1 MNHEY, CDR2 SMNVEV (reference sequence). The CDR3 totals 13 residues. Trimming took off 3 bases at V and 4 bases at J, with 9 bases between the two ends. CDR3 DNA: TGTGCCAGCAGTTTTACAGTGGTCACTGAAGCTTTCTTT. Protein: CASSFTVVTEAFF.

The rearrangement links TRBV18 to TRBJ2-4; 9 bases match TRBD1. The CDR3 spans 13 residues. Per germline, CDR1 KGHSH and CDR2 LQKENI. Germline trimming cut 6 bases from V and 6 bases from J; bases unmatched to any gene: 3. The CDR3 DNA reads TGTGCCAGCTCCCGGGGACAGGGAAACATTCAGTACTTC. Amino acid sequence: CASSRGQGNIQYF.

CDR3 in amino acids: CASSYGLANNQETQYF. CDR3 DNA sequence: TGTGCCAGCAGCTACGGACTAGCGAATAACCAAGAGACCCAGTACTTC. V is TRBV5-4 and J is TRBJ2-5, with 9 bases aligning to TRBD2. Looked up from germline, CDR1 is SGHNT and CDR2 is YYREEE (reference sequence). This CDR3 has 16 residues. The trim removed 3 bases at V and 0 bases at J, leaving 6 bases unmatched. Based on the CDR3 plus reference TRBV5-4 and TRBJ2-5, the full variable domain is ETGVTQSPTHLIKTRGQQVTLRCSSQSGHNTVSWYQQALGQGPQFIFQYYREEENGRGNFPPRFSGLQFPNYSSELNVNALELDDSALYLCASSYGLANNQETQYFGPGTRLLVL.

The chain uses TRBV4-3 and TRBJ1-4; D uncertain. This CDR3 comprises 15 residues. V was clipped by 0 bases and J by 5 bases, with 10 bases between them. The germline V gene has CDR1 LGHNA and CDR2 YSLEER. This CDR3 reads CASSQDPGENEKLFF. The CDR3 DNA follows: TGCGCCAGCAGCCAAGATCCGGGAGAAAATGAAAAACTGTTTTTT.

The chain is built from TRBV7-8 and TRBJ2-1; 7 nucleotides agree with TRBD2. The V gene end was trimmed by 2 bases and the J gene end by 2 bases; junction bases not matched to a gene: 18. This CDR3 is 20 amino acids long. The germline V gene has CDR1 SGHVS and CDR2 FQNEAQ. CDR3 loop: CASSLRPRLAADKAYNEQFF. Written as DNA, the CDR3 is TGTGCCAGCAGCTTAAGGCCTAGGCTAGCGGCAGATAAAGCCTACAATGAGCAGTTCTTC. The full variable domain, rest sourced from reference TRBV7-8 and TRBJ2-1, is GAGVSQSPRYKVAKRGQDVALRCDPISGHVSLFWYQQALGQGPEFLTYFQNEAQLDKSGLPSDRFFAERPEGSVSTLKIQRTQQEDSAVYLCASSLRPRLAADKAYNEQFFGPGTRLTVL.

This rearrangement joins TRBV7-2 to TRBJ1-2; D uncertain. The CDR3 is 13 amino acids. In germline, CDR1 is SGHTA, CDR2 FQGNSA. V lost 4 bases and J 7 bases, leaving 13 bases between the germline ends. The CDR3 DNA reads as TGTGCCAGCAGCTCCGCCGGGGTACGTGGCTACACCTTC. Protein: CASSSAGVRGYTF. Complete variable domain (other parts from reference TRBV7-2 and TRBJ1-2): GAGVSQSPSNKVTEKGKDVELRCDPISGHTALYWYRQSLGQGLEFLIYFQGNSAPDKSGLPSDRFSAERTGGSVSTLTIQRTQQEDSAVYLCASSSAGVRGYTFGSGTRLTVV.

The CDR3 loop is CASSQNLDGYTF. CDR3 DNA: TGTGCCAGCAGCCAAAATCTTGATGGCTACACCTTC. The chain is built from TRBV3-1 (or the pseudogene TRBV3-2) and TRBJ1-2; no definite D call. V shed 2 bases and J shed 6 bases, with 7 bases lying between them. The CDR3 contains 12 residues. Germline CDR1 LGHDT, CDR2 YNNKEL (reference sequence).

This chain uses TRBV4-3 with TRBJ2-7; a possible D gene is TRBD2 (5 bases). Germline CDR1 reads LGHNA; CDR2 reads YSLEER. Trimming removed 0 bases from V and 5 bases from J, with 14 bases in between. CDR3 length equals 15 residues. CDR3 in DNA: TGCGCCAGCAGCCAAGACGGGGTGAGGCAGAACGAGCAGTACTTC. The encoded protein is CASSQDGVRQNEQYF.

CDR3 coding DNA: TGTGCCAGTACCTCCGTCCAGGGCTACACCTTC. Translated, it gives CASTSVQGYTF. This chain joins TRBV19 and TRBJ1-2, with D unresolved. The CDR3 totals 11 residues. V shed 7 bases and J shed 8 bases, with 11 bases lying between them. Germline-derived CDR1 and CDR2 are LNHDA and SQIVND (reference sequence). Drawing the rest from reference TRBV19 and TRBJ1-2, the complete variable domain is DGGITQSPKYLFRKEGQNVTLSCEQNLNHDAMYWYRQDPGQGLRLIYYSQIVNDFQKGDIAEGYSVSREKKESFPLTVTSAQKNPTAFYLCASTSVQGYTFGSGTRLTVV.

This clone came up a few times. The chain uses TRBV7-6 and TRBJ2-5, with 7 bases that match TRBD1. The V segment lost 4 bases and the J segment 5 bases; nucleotides outside the gene matches: 10. CDR3 length: 15 residues. Germline V CDR1 and CDR2: SGHVS, FNYEAQ. CDR3 amino acids: CASSSKTGLVETQYF. In DNA form, the CDR3 reads TGTGCCAGCAGCTCTAAGACAGGGTTAGTCGAGACCCAGTACTTC.

V usage is TRBV27 and J usage is TRBJ2-3, with TRBD2 matching 10 bases. This CDR3 has 15 residues. Germline V CDR1 and CDR2: MNHEY, SMNVEV (reference sequence). The trim removed 3 bases at V and 4 bases at J, leaving 4 bases unmatched. The CDR3 DNA reads as TGTGCCAGCAGTTTCCCCACTAGCGGGGCAGATACGCAGTATTTT. Amino acid sequence: CASSFPTSGADTQYF.

The V gene is TRBV7-9, the J gene TRBJ2-5; weak D call: TRBD1 (5 bases). V was cut by 2 bases and J by 5 bases, with 18 bases left in between. Germline CDR1 reads SEHNR; CDR2 reads FQNEAQ (reference sequence). This CDR3 has 16 residues. The CDR3 loop reads CASSLPLTESGETQYF. Here the CDR3 DNA reads TGTGCCAGCAGCTTACCCTTGACAGAGTCAGGGGAGACCCAGTACTTC.

The genes are TRBV28 and TRBJ1-6; 7 bases are a match to TRBD1. The CDR3 covers 13 residues. Trimming took 8 bases from V and 7 from J; bases not matched to a gene: 5. Germline CDR1 is MDHEN and CDR2 is SYDVKM. The DNA of the CDR3 is TGTGCCAGCGAAGACAGGGCCAATTCACCCCTCCACTTT. This encodes CASEDRANSPLHF.

This clone was recorded many times. This rearrangement joins TRBV2 to TRBJ1-5, with D possibly being TRBD1 (5 bases). This CDR3 comprises 12 residues. The V end lost 3 bases, the J end lost 12 bases, and 12 bases lay between the germline ends. Per the germline V gene, CDR1 is SNHLY and CDR2 is FYNNEI. Here the CDR3 reads CASSEGQAHQHF. In DNA form, the CDR3 reads TGTGCCAGCAGTGAGGGGCAGGCTCACCAGCATTTT.

The J gene is TRBJ1-2, the V gene TRBV28; 9 bases agree with TRBD1. The V and J ends lost 7 bases and 3 bases, in that order; junction bases with no gene match: 6. The germline CDR1 and CDR2 sequences are MDHEN and SYDVKM. CDR3 size: 14 residues. Here the CDR3 reads CASIRTGADYGYTF. The CDR3 region has the DNA TGTGCCAGCATAAGGACAGGGGCGGACTATGGCTACACCTTC.

The rearrangement uses TRBV18 and TRBJ1-6; no firm D call. The germline CDR1 and CDR2 sequences are KGHSH and LQKENI. There are 13 residues in the CDR3. V dropped 2 bases and J dropped 5 bases, with 4 bases sitting between them. The CDR3, as DNA: TGTGCCAGCTCACCAACGGATAATTCACCCCTCCACTTT. This gives the protein CASSPTDNSPLHF.

This clone was counted between two and nine times. The chain recombines TRBV24-1 with TRBJ2-7; 9 nucleotides align to TRBD1. CDR1 and CDR2 from the germline V gene are KGHDR and SFDVKD. CDR3 size: 15 residues. V gave up 8 bases and J gave up 4 bases; unmatched junction bases: 11. The chain's CDR3 is CATKDRDRVSYEQYF. Here the CDR3 DNA reads TGTGCCACCAAAGACCGGGACAGGGTATCTTACGAGCAGTACTTC.

The rearrangement joins TRBV11-2 to TRBJ1-4; D is perhaps TRBD1 (6 bases). The V gene's germline CDR1 is SGHAT and CDR2 FQNNGV. This CDR3 is 15 amino acids long. V was shortened by 3 bases and J by 8 bases, with 16 bases between the two germline ends. The CDR3 DNA is TGTGCCAGCAGCTTTGGGGCAGGGGTGGTAGAAAAACTGTTTTTT. Translated: CASSFGAGVVEKLFF.

The J gene is TRBJ2-3, the V gene TRBV7-6, with TRBD1 identical over 8 bases. Losses at the gene ends were 5 bases for V and 3 bases for J; bases not matched to a gene: 16. The CDR3 sequence is 18 residues long. Germline assignment: CDR1 SGHVS and CDR2 FNYEAQ. This CDR3 reads CASSPRELDRGKTDTQYF. CDR3 sequence (DNA): TGTGCCAGCAGCCCCCGAGAACTCGACAGGGGTAAAACAGATACGCAGTATTTT.